Presented here are 7 T cell receptor beta chains from one specimen sequenced in a study of blood T cell repertoires in COVID-19. Some clones are missing from TCRdb's copy, which holds only in-frame ones; the method was immunoSEQ multiplex PCR. The sample has 300,000 or so clones; over 85% are singletons. Sequenced: PBMCs or T cells enriched from blood (not recorded which). The receptors derive from a man aged 55 to 70 who had recovered from COVID-19.

J is TRBJ2-5 and V is TRBV15; 9 nucleotides match TRBD1. The V gene end was trimmed by 8 bases and the J gene end by 3 bases; junction bases not matched to a gene: 1. The CDR3 loop spans 12 amino acids. CDR1 and CDR2 from the germline V gene are LNHNV and YYDKDF (reference sequence). CDR3 DNA sequence: TGTGCCACCGGGACAGGGAAAGAGACCCAGTACTTC. Encoded protein: CATGTGKETQYF.

The chain is built from TRBV21-1 and TRBJ1-5. TRBV21-1 is a listed pseudogene. The CDR3 is 17 amino acids. The DNA for the CDR3 is TGTGCCAGCAGCAAGGGACTTGGGTCCAAACCAGATCAGCCCCAGCATTTT. Translated, it gives CASSKGLGSKPDQPQHF.

J is TRBJ1-2 and V is TRBV15; D might be TRBD1 (5 bases). The V gene's germline CDR1 is LNHNV and CDR2 YYDKDF (reference sequence). V was pared by 6 bases and J by 0 bases, with 8 bases between. There are 13 residues in the CDR3. The CDR3 DNA reads as TGTGCCACCAGGACAGCAGCTAACTATGGCTACACCTTC. Translated, it gives CATRTAANYGYTF.

J is TRBJ1-5 and V is TRBV28; D possibly corresponds to TRBD1 (5 bases). The CDR3 is 13 residues long. Germline V gene lookup returns CDR1 MDHEN and CDR2 SYDVKM. The germline V and J ends were trimmed by 7 bases and 11 bases, with 18 bases remaining between them. CDR3 region: CASTSDRFVAQHF. CDR3 DNA: TGTGCCAGCACCTCAGACAGATTTGTAGCCCAGCATTTT.

The V call is TRBV9, the J call TRBJ1-1; D is unclear. The germline CDR1 and CDR2 sequences are SGDLS and YYNGEE. The CDR3 totals 14 residues. V lost 4 bases and J lost 3, with 13 bases in between. The CDR3 coding sequence is TGTGCCAGCAGCTCCGAGGTAAGAGACACTGAAGCTTTCTTT. Translated, it gives CASSSEVRDTEAFF.

The chain links TRBV6-2 or TRBV6-3 to TRBJ1-1, with D possibly being TRBD1 (6 bases). Germline CDR1 is MNHEY and CDR2 is SVGEGT. The CDR3 contains 17 residues. Trimming cost V 4 bases and J 0 bases, with 18 bases left between them. CDR3 DNA: TGTGCCAGCAGTTCTTTCGGGACAAAGGGTTTGAACACTGAAGCTTTCTTT. It yields the protein CASSSFGTKGLNTEAFF.

The chain links TRBV18 to TRBJ1-4, with unresolved D. Trimming removed 0 bases at V and 4 bases at J, with 9 bases between. The CDR3 totals 15 residues. CDR1 KGHSH and CDR2 LQKENI come from the germline V gene. The DNA of the CDR3 is TGTGCCAGCTCACCACCGGTCAGGTTTAATGAAAAACTGTTTTTT. It encodes CASSPPVRFNEKLFF.